The clone carrying this T cell receptor beta chain was detected only once. Antigen: not known. Other DNA sequences in this sample translate to the same CDR3. This entry comes from a study of CD8+ T cells in alopecia areata. Overall study results and limits: Possibly because of HLA-related factors, TCR sharing was less clear across patients than in mice.

The CDR3 runs 12 residues. Germline V gene lookup returns CDR1 SGHRS and CDR2 YFSETQ. Trimming shortened V by 4 bases and J by 6 bases, and 10 bases separated the two germline ends. CD4+ and CD8+ T cells were sorted from PBMCs. RNA extraction and reverse transcription yielded cDNA as sequencing template. TCRdb's copy holds only in-frame clones and misses some; the assay was immunoSEQ multiplex PCR. Of hundreds of thousands of clones in the sample, 50% to 60% were seen once. Specimen: CD4+ T cells sorted from blood, collected at week 0. The genes are TRBV5-1 and TRBJ1-1; possible D gene TRBD1, 6 bases. The TCR originated in a human donor with alopecia areata. Here the CDR3 DNA reads TGCGCCAGCAGCCTACAGGGCCCTGAAGCTTTCTTT. Its translation is CASSLQGPEAFF.